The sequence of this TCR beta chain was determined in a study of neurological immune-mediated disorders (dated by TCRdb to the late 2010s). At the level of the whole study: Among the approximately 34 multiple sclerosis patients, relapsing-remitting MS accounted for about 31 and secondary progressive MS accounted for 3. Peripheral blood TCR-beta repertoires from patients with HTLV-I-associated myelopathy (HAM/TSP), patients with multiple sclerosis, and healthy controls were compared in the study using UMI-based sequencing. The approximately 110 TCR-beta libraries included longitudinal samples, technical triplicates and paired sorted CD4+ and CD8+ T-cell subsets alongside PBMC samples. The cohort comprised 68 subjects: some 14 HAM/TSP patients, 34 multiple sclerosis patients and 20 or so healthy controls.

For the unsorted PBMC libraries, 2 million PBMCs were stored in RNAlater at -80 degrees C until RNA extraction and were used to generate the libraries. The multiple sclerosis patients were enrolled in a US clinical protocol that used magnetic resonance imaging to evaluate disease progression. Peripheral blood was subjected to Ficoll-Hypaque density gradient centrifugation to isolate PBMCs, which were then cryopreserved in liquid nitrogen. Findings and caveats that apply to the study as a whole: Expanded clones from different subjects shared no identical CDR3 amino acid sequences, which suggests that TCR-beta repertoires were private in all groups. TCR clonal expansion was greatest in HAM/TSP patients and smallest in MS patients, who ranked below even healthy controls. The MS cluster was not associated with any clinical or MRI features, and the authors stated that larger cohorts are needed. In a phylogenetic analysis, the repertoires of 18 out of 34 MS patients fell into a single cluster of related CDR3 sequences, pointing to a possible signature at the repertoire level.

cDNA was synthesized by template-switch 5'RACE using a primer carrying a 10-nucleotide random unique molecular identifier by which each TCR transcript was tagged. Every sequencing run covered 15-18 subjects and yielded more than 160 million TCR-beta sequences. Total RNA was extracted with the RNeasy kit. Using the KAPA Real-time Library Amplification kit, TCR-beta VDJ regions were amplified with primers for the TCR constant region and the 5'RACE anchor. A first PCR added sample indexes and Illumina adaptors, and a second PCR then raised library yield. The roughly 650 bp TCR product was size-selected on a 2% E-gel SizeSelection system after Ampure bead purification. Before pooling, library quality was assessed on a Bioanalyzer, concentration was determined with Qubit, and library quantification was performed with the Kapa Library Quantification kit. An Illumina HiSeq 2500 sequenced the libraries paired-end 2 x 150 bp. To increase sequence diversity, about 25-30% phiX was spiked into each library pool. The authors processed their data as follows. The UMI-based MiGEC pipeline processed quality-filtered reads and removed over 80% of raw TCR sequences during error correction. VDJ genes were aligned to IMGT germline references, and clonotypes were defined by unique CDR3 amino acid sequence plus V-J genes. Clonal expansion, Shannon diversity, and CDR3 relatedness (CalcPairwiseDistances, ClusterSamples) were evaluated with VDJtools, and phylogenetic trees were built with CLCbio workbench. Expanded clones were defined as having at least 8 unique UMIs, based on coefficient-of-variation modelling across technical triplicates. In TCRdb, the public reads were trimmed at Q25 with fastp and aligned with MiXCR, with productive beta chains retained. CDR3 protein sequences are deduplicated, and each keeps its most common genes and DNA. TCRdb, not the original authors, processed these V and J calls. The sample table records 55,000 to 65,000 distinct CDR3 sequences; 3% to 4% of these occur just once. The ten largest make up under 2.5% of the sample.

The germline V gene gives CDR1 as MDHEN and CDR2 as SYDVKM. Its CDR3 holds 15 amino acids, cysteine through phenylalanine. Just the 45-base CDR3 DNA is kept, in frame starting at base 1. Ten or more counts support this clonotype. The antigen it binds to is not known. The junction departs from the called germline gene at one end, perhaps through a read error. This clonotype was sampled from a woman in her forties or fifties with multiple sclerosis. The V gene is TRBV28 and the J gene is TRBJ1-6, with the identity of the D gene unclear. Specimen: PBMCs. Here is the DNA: TGTGCCAGCAGTTCCCGCCCTAAGGGCGATTCACCCCTCAACTTT. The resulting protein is CASSSRPKGDSPLNF.